This TCR beta chain was sequenced during a study of vaccination effects on CD4 cells after COVID-19. Findings of the study overall: The study found that only 1 of 255 vaccine-induced clones from healthy vaccinees cross-reacted with common cold coronaviruses. Clones induced by infection and by vaccine showed marked clonal contraction late after vaccination.

Points on this clone: The antigen is undetermined.

Method: immunoSEQ multiplex PCR; TCRdb's copy keeps in-frame clones and lacks some. Of around 60,000 clones in the sample, more than 70% were seen once. Antigen-specific CD4+ T cells expanded by the ViraFEST assay with viral peptide pools were then sequenced. With approximately 10 days of culture completed, CD4+ T cells were isolated. People in the vaccine group had not been infected with SARS-CoV-2 before, and their nucleocapsid antibodies were negative. Germline V lookup: CDR1 MGHRA, CDR2 YSYEKL. Trimming took 1 base from V and 5 from J; bases not matched to a gene: 6. The CDR3 loop spans 15 amino acids.

Source: CD4+ T cells from PBMCs cultured with HCoV-NL63 spike peptides, taken before COVID-19 vaccination. The receptor's source is a human donor who received a COVID-19 vaccine. The chain links TRBV4-1 to TRBJ1-2; 8 nucleotides line up with TRBD1. Here the CDR3 DNA reads TGCGCCAGCAGCCAAGCCGACAGGGGAGCATATGGCTACACCTTC. Amino acid sequence: CASSQADRGAYGYTF.